This T cell receptor (beta chain) was documented in a study of T cell repertoires in cytomegalovirus infection. General study results and limits: Cumulative frequency of public TCR beta families picked out carriers of CMV plus the relevant HLA.

In its sample, this clonotype was seen many times. Its antigen is undetermined. TCRdb ran MiXCR on the reads and lists one entry per CDR3 protein. Of about 920,000 distinct CDR3 sequences in the sample, roughly 30% are singletons; the top ten hold roughly 13%. Trimming pared 10 bases from V and 0 bases from J, leaving 18 bases between. The V gene's germline CDR1 is SEHNR and CDR2 FQNEAQ (reference sequence). The CDR3 contains 15 residues. Specimen: cultured CD8+ T cells from PBMCs, collected from culture after CMV antigen stimulation. The clonotype originates from a human donor in good health (CMV status not recorded). Some clones in this sample may be carry-over from other donors' samples. The J gene is TRBJ1-1, the V gene TRBV7-9; maybe TRBD1 (6 bases). DNA of the CDR3: TGTGCCATCACCCTTGGACAGTCGCTGAACACTGAAGCTTTCTTT. Its protein product is CAITLGQSLNTEAFF.